This T cell receptor beta chain was recovered during a study of technical replicates of blood from a few donors. Sequencing used immunoSEQ multiplex PCR; TCRdb keeps in-frame clones, though not all of them. This sample yields about 12,000 clones, of which about 95% are seen a single time; 6.3% belongs to the top ten. V shed 2 bases and J 2 bases; nucleotides not matched to a gene: 3. In germline, CDR1 is MNHEY, CDR2 SVGAGI. The length of the CDR3 is 15 residues. This receptor was obtained from a human donor in good health. This chain joins TRBV6-5 and TRBJ2-7, with TRBD1 identical over 10 bases. Sequencing was performed on PBMCs. As DNA, the CDR3 is TGTGCCAGCAGTTACCGGGACAGGGGACCCTACGAGCAGTACTTC. This gives the protein CASSYRDRGPYEQYF.